Listed here is a single T cell receptor (beta chain). This specimen belongs to a study of blood T cell repertoires in COVID-19. Profiling relied on immunoSEQ multiplex PCR, and the TCRdb table lists in-frame clones only, not all of them. Here the sample spans more than 85,000 clones, approximately 84% being singletons. Per germline, CDR1 MNHNY and CDR2 SVGAGI (reference sequence). V gave up 2 bases and J gave up 10 bases, with 14 bases separating them. This CDR3 contains 13 residues. The sample comprised peripheral blood. The genes are TRBV6-6 and TRBJ1-1; a possible D gene is TRBD1 (5 bases). This clonotype was obtained from a man in his 70s with acute or convalescent COVID-19. The CDR3 DNA follows: TGTGCCAGCAGTTACGGTCAGGGTATAGGAGCTTTCTTT. This translates into CASSYGQGIGAFF.